This T cell receptor beta chain appears in the sequencing data of a study of shared clonotypes between healthy human individuals. Evenly divided among several immunoSEQ plates was the genomic DNA of each subset. Profiled with immunoSEQ multiplex PCR; TCRdb holds only in-frame clones, not every one. The sample lists about 490,000 clones; 79% were seen once. The CDR3 length is 16 residues. V lost 5 bases, J lost 5 bases, and 7 bases stayed unmatched. CDR1 and CDR2 from the germline V gene are SGHNT and YENEEA. The gene calls are TRBV11-3 and TRBJ2-5; 14 bases line up with TRBD2. What was sequenced was PBMCs. This TCR derives from a woman between 35 and 50 years old in good health. Some clones in this sample may be carry-over from other donors' samples. The CDR3 here is CASSRGLAGVGETQYF. The CDR3 nucleotides are TGTGCCAGCAGCCGGGGACTAGCGGGAGTGGGGGAGACCCAGTACTTC.